Listed below are T cell receptor beta chains from one sample, sequenced in a study of T cell responses to AZD1222 COVID-19 vaccine. Here immunoSEQ multiplex PCR was the method, and the copy in TCRdb shows in-frame clones only, minus some. The data hold around 130,000 clones, with roughly 90% observed a single time. The sample in question was peripheral blood, obtained 28 days after the second AZD1222 dose. The receptors originated from an adult who received the AZD1222 COVID-19 vaccine. The CDR3 runs from the conserved cysteine through the conserved F or W. D genes are given only for firm matches. The listing skips clone size in some rows; elsewhere it reads once, few, many or a size class.

cdr3_nt cdr3_aa v_call clone_size j_call d_call
TGTGCCAGTAGTATGGAACAGGGGGTAGAGACCCAGTACTTC CASSMEQGVETQYF TRBV19 . TRBJ2-5 TRBD1
TGTGCCAGTAGAAAGACAGGCTTTAGCAATCAGCCCCAGCATTTT CASRKTGFSNQPQHF TRBV19 . TRBJ1-5 .
TGTGCCTGGAGTCTGGACATCTTGCGATACTATGGCTACACCTTC CAWSLDILRYYGYTF TRBV30 . TRBJ1-2 .
TGTGCCAGCAGCTCAGGGGACGTTAACTCCTACGAGCAGTACTTC CASSSGDVNSYEQYF TRBV27 . TRBJ2-7 .
TGTGCCAGCAGCCAAGGGCTCAGTGACGGCTACACCTTC CASSQGLSDGYTF TRBV3-1/TRBV3-2 . TRBJ1-2 .
TGTGCCAGCAGCTTGGGGCTAGCGGGAGGTGGGGAGACCCAGTACTTC CASSLGLAGGGETQYF TRBV5-4 once TRBJ2-5 TRBD2
TGCAGTGCTAGTGGTCTAGCGGGAGGGAGGGGGTACAATGAGCAGTTCTTC CSASGLAGGRGYNEQFF TRBV20-1 once TRBJ2-1 TRBD2
TGTGCCATCTCGGACTCGCGGGCGCCAGATACGCAGTATTTT CAISDSRAPDTQYF TRBV10-3 . TRBJ2-3 .
TGTGCCAGCAGCTTAGCAGGGTCTTATGGAAACACCATATATTTT CASSLAGSYGNTIYF TRBV7-2 . TRBJ1-3 .
TGTGCCAGCAGCCAAGACCGGGACAGGGGGCCTGGCTACACCTTC CASSQDRDRGPGYTF TRBV4-2 once TRBJ1-2 TRBD1
TGTGCCAGTACTTCCGGGACAGGGCAGATAGTTGGCAATCAGCCCCAGCATTTT CASTSGTGQIVGNQPQHF TRBV19 . TRBJ1-5 TRBD1
TGTGCCAGCACACCCCCGGACAGCTTAGGTTCACCCCTCCACTTT CASTPPDSLGSPLHF TRBV28 . TRBJ1-6 .
TGTGCCAGCAGCCTCGACAGTAATCAGCCCCAGCATTTT CASSLDSNQPQHF TRBV9 once TRBJ1-5 .
TGTGCCAGCAGCACAGGGACAGGGTTACCCCTCCGGGACCACACCGGGGAGCTGTTTTTT CASSTGTGLPLRDHTGELFF TRBV7-6 . TRBJ2-2 TRBD1
TGTGCCAGCAGCCGACAGGGAATGGACACCATATATTTT CASSRQGMDTIYF TRBV6-5 . TRBJ1-3 TRBD1
TGTGCCAGTAGTTCTCAGGGGGCAACTGAAGCTTTCTTT CASSSQGATEAFF TRBV19 . TRBJ1-1 TRBD1
TGTGCCAGCAGCGCTGGAGTTGACAGGGCGGCTTTCTTT CASSAGVDRAAFF TRBV9 . TRBJ1-1 TRBD1
TGTGCCAGCAGCGCAGGACAGGGGAACTATGGCTACACCTTC CASSAGQGNYGYTF TRBV9 . TRBJ1-2 TRBD1
TGTGCCAGCAGCTACGGGCGCACAGATACGCAGTATTTT CASSYGRTDTQYF TRBV7-3 . TRBJ2-3 .
TGCAGCGCGAGGGGGACAACTAATGAAAAACTGTTTTTT CSARGTTNEKLFF TRBV29-1 . TRBJ1-4 .
TGTGCCAGCAGTTCCCCGGGCGCCACCTACTACGAGCAGTACTTC CASSSPGATYYEQYF TRBV28 . TRBJ2-7 .
TGTGCCAGCAGTTCGCGACTAGCGGAGGTTTCCTACGAGCAGTACTTC CASSSRLAEVSYEQYF TRBV6-2/TRBV6-3 . TRBJ2-7 TRBD2
TGCAGCGTTGTAGTAGGAGGAGGGTCCCAACGCGGCTACACCTTC CSVVVGGGSQRGYTF TRBV29-1 few TRBJ1-2 .
TGTGCCAGCAGTTACTCGGAAGGCCAGCCCCAGCATTTT CASSYSEGQPQHF TRBV6-2/TRBV6-3 once TRBJ1-5 .
TGTGCCAGCAGCCGGAAGACTGAAGCTTTCTTT CASSRKTEAFF TRBV7-3 . TRBJ1-1 .
TGTGCCAGCAGCCAAGAGCGATCGGGAGTCTCCTACGAGCAGTACTTC CASSQERSGVSYEQYF TRBV4-2 few TRBJ2-7 .
TGTGCCAGCAGCGTAGCTACTGGCGGGGGAGCGATATACAATGAGCAGTTCTTC CASSVATGGGAIYNEQFF TRBV9 . TRBJ2-1 TRBD2
TGTGCCATCAGTGGGAGCGGGACAGGCTACAATGAGCAGTTCTTC CAISGSGTGYNEQFF TRBV10-3 . TRBJ2-1 .
TGTGCCAGCTCACCAAATAGTATAAGCTCTGGAAACACCATATATTTT CASSPNSISSGNTIYF TRBV18 once TRBJ1-3 .
TGTGCCAGCAGTAGACTCATTGAAGAGACCCAGTACTTC CASSRLIEETQYF TRBV27 . TRBJ2-5 .
TGTGCCACCAGCGACACTAGCGGACTACGCACAGATACGCAGTATTTT CATSDTSGLRTDTQYF TRBV24-1 . TRBJ2-3 TRBD2
TGTGCCAGTAGTATACGACTCTTCTACGAGCAGTACTTC CASSIRLFYEQYF TRBV19 . TRBJ2-7 .